This passage covers 5 T cell receptor beta chains from one sample sequenced in a study of monozygotic twins with inflammatory bowel disease. TCRdb re-called the 5' RACE reads; one entry per CDR3 protein, DNA not given. The repertoire table contains about 380,000 distinct CDR3 sequences. Sequenced material: blood. These receptors came from a human donor with ulcerative colitis or Crohn's disease, or a healthy co-twin of an affected twin (not recorded which).

The CDR3 region is CASSLAPGYDEQYF. The rearrangement uses TRBV7-6 and TRBJ2-7; TCRdb's D call, TRBD1, is unchecked because there is no DNA. Germline-derived CDR1 and CDR2 are SGHVS and FNYEAQ. CDR3 length: 14 residues. Together with reference TRBV7-6 and TRBJ2-7, the CDR3 gives the full variable domain: GAGVSQSPRYKVTKRGQDVALRCDPISGHVSLYWYRQALGQGPEFLTYFNYEAQQDKSGLPNDRFSAERPEGSISTLTIQRTEQRDSAMYRCASSLAPGYDEQYFGPGTRLTVT.

This CDR3 reads CASSHGPGELFF. The chain has TRBV4-3 and TRBJ2-2; TCRdb lists TRBD2, though no DNA is available to test this call. This CDR3 has 12 amino acids. The V gene's germline CDR1 is LGHNA and CDR2 YSLEER.

The chain is built from TRBV14 and TRBJ1-2. The CDR3 extends over 19 amino acids. CDR1 and CDR2 from the germline V gene are SGHDN and FVKESK. This CDR3 is CASSQETYVRYSSPTGYTF.

The rearrangement uses TRBV7-2 and TRBJ2-1; TCRdb's D call, TRBD1, is unchecked because there is no DNA. This CDR3 comprises 16 residues. CDR1 and CDR2 from the germline V gene are SGHTA and FQGNSA. This CDR3 reads CASSARGGGAYNEQFF.

The chain employs TRBV12-3 or TRBV12-4 and TRBJ2-3; TCRdb gives TRBD2 as the D gene, but with no DNA this cannot be confirmed. The CDR3 loop spans 13 amino acids. The CDR3 here is CATGGGKPDTQYF.